This passage covers 22 T cell receptor beta chains from one sample sequenced in a study of CD8 T cells in Susac syndrome. Reverse transcription of about 0.45 to 1 ug RNA was performed with random hexamers. TCRdb analysed the immunoSEQ multiplex PCR reads with MiXCR anew, one entry per CDR3 protein. The table includes roughly 190,000 distinct CDR3 sequences, 91% detected once. What was sequenced was CD4+ T cells from PBMCs. Receptor source: a human donor with Susac syndrome.

The chain has TRBV5-1 and TRBJ2-1; 9 positions agree with TRBD2. Germline V gene sequence: CDR1 SGHRS, CDR2 YFSETQ. CDR3 length equals 15 residues. Germline trimming cut 2 bases from V and 3 bases from J; bases unmatched to any gene: 3. The CDR3 DNA sequence: TGCGCCAGCAGCTTAGGCGGGAGGGGCTACAATGAGCAGTTCTTC. Translating it yields CASSLGGRGYNEQFF.

The chain uses TRBV28 and TRBJ1-1; possibly TRBD1 for D (5 bases). Between the trimmed V and J ends, which lost 6 bases and 3 bases, there was a span of 14 bases. This CDR3 region has 14 residues. From germline, CDR1 is MDHEN and CDR2 SYDVKM. This CDR3 is CASSAQGSDTEAFF. In nucleotides, the CDR3 is TGTGCCAGCAGCGCGCAGGGATCTGACACTGAAGCTTTCTTT.

V is TRBV7-3 and J is TRBJ2-2, with D unclear. CDR1 and CDR2 from the germline V gene are SGHTA and FQGTGA. Trimming left V 3 bases short and J 1 base short, with 15 bases between. The CDR3 runs 17 residues. The CDR3: CASSFHPDWGNTGELFF. For the CDR3, the DNA is TGTGCCAGCAGCTTCCATCCTGACTGGGGGAACACCGGGGAGCTGTTTTTT.

The chain uses TRBV6-2 or TRBV6-3 and TRBJ2-7, with 10 bases aligning to TRBD2. The V gene end was trimmed by 7 bases and the J gene end by 2 bases; junction bases not matched to a gene: 8. The CDR3 extends over 15 amino acids. Germline V CDR1 and CDR2: MNHEY, SVGEGT. The CDR3: CASIGRTSGAYEQYF. In nucleotides, the CDR3 is TGTGCCAGCATTGGCCGGACTAGCGGTGCCTACGAGCAGTACTTC.

This chain links TRBV3-1 with TRBJ2-3; D remains unclear. Germline V CDR1 and CDR2: LGHDT, YNNKEL (reference sequence). The CDR3 is 12 residues long. Trimming stripped 4 bases from V and 11 bases from J, with 13 bases between. The CDR3: CASSLNEEWQYF. Here the CDR3 DNA reads TGTGCCAGCAGCCTGAACGAGGAGTGGCAGTATTTT.

The rearrangement links TRBV13 to TRBJ1-5; D is possibly TRBD1 (5 bases). Germline V gene lookup returns CDR1 PRHDT and CDR2 FYEKMQ (reference sequence). The length of the CDR3 is 13 residues. V shed 0 bases and J shed 8 bases, with 8 bases lying between them. CDR3: CASSLGGEKPQHF. The CDR3 nucleotides are TGTGCCAGCAGCTTAGGAGGGGAAAAGCCCCAGCATTTT.

The chain is built from TRBV11-2 and TRBJ2-1; 9 nucleotides line up with TRBD2. The CDR3 is 16 amino acids. Germline values: CDR1 SGHAT, CDR2 FQNNGV. V lost 5 bases to trimming and J lost 6 bases; unmatched junction nucleotides: 11. CDR3 coding DNA: TGTGCCAGCAGCAGACCCGGACTAGCGCTACCCAATGAGCAGTTCTTC. It encodes CASSRPGLALPNEQFF.

J is TRBJ1-4 and V is TRBV5-1; D is ambiguous. This CDR3 comprises 8 residues. Germline values: CDR1 SGHRS, CDR2 YFSETQ. This chain's CDR3 is CANEKLFF. CDR3 sequence (DNA): TGCGCTAATGAAAAACTGTTTTTT.

The chain joins TRBV12-1 to TRBJ2-7; the table's D call TRBD1 went unverified against the DNA. TRBV12-1 is given as a pseudogene. CDR3 length equals 15 residues. DNA of the CDR3: TGTGCCAGCAGCTACGGGGGCCGGAGCTCCTACGAGCAGTACTTC. Translated: CASSYGGRSSYEQYF.

The V gene is TRBV28, the J gene TRBJ2-7, with unresolved D. This CDR3 contains 16 residues. Germline CDR1 MDHEN, CDR2 SYDVKM. V lost 5 bases and J 6 bases, leaving 23 bases between the germline ends. DNA for the CDR3: TGTGCCAGCAGTCCCCTAATTAGTGGGCCTGCGGTCGAGCAGTACTTC. It encodes CASSPLISGPAVEQYF.

The chain is built from TRBV4-1 and TRBJ2-3; possibly TRBD2 for D (6 bases). The CDR3 totals 17 residues. Germline V gene sequence: CDR1 MGHRA, CDR2 YSYEKL. The germline V and J ends were trimmed by 3 bases and 0 bases, with 16 bases remaining between them. Here the CDR3 reads CASSHSLRGPSTDTQYF. Here the CDR3 DNA reads TGCGCCAGCAGCCATTCTTTGCGGGGACCTAGCACAGATACGCAGTATTTT.

J is TRBJ2-7 and V is TRBV27; D tentatively reads TRBD1 or TRBD2 (7 bases each). The CDR3 loop spans 13 amino acids. CDR1 is MNHEY, CDR2 SMNVEV, per germline (reference sequence). Trimming shortened V by 4 bases and J by 6 bases, and 13 bases separated the two germline ends. DNA for the CDR3: TGTGCCAGCAGTTACGACAGGGAGGGCGAGCAGTACTTC. This encodes CASSYDREGEQYF.

V is TRBV18 and J is TRBJ2-7; D not certain. V was cut by 3 bases and J by 2 bases, with 11 bases left in between. CDR3 length equals 14 residues. CDR1 and CDR2 (germline): KGHSH, LQKENI. The CDR3 loop is CASSPTDTAYEQYF. CDR3 DNA sequence: TGTGCCAGCTCACCGACTGACACAGCCTACGAGCAGTACTTC.

The chain joins TRBV19 to TRBJ1-2; TRBD1 might be the D (5 bases). This CDR3 is built from 14 residues. Germline V gene lookup returns CDR1 LNHDA and CDR2 SQIVND (reference sequence). V lost 7 bases to trimming and J lost 7 bases, with 19 bases between them. CDR3 nucleotide sequence: TGTGCCAGTACCCCAAGAGGGGCTTTCGGTGGCTACACCTTC. Encoded protein: CASTPRGAFGGYTF.

The genes are TRBV10-3 and TRBJ1-2, with D unresolved. This CDR3 region has 14 residues. V lost 11 bases and J lost 5, with 21 bases in between. Germline CDR1 ENHRY, CDR2 SYGVKD. The chain's CDR3 is CAARREGLGYGYTF. CDR3 coding DNA: TGTGCCGCGCGACGCGAAGGATTAGGATATGGCTACACCTTC.

This chain joins TRBV7-9 and TRBJ1-1; D gene unclear. The germline V and J ends were trimmed by 1 base and 7 bases, with 7 bases remaining between them. Germline V gene sequence: CDR1 SEHNR, CDR2 FQNEAQ (reference sequence). CDR3 size: 12 residues. Written as DNA, the CDR3 is TGTGCCAGCAGCTTAGAAAGATTTGAAGCTTTCTTT. Protein sequence: CASSLERFEAFF.

J is TRBJ2-7 and V is TRBV19; TRBD1 agrees at 8 bases. V lost 7 bases to trimming and J lost 4 bases; unmatched junction nucleotides: 9. CDR3 length: 14 amino acids. CDR1 LNHDA and CDR2 SQIVND come from the germline V gene (reference sequence). The CDR3 loop reads CASKTGTGNYEQYF. The CDR3 DNA reads as TGTGCCAGTAAGACCGGGACAGGCAATTACGAGCAGTACTTC.

The V and J genes are TRBV30 and TRBJ1-2; no clear D. Trimming shortened V by 1 base and J by 0 bases, and 9 bases separated the two germline ends. Germline values: CDR1 GTSNPN, CDR2 SVGIG (reference sequence). The CDR3 is 14 amino acids. CDR3 nucleotides: TGTGCCTGGAGTGACCTCAGTGCTAACTATGGCTACACCTTC. It encodes CAWSDLSANYGYTF.

The genes are TRBV5-1 and TRBJ2-2; 8 bases match TRBD2. This CDR3 has 15 amino acids. Germline V gene lookup returns CDR1 SGHRS and CDR2 YFSETQ. With 4 bases clipped from V and 1 base from J, the junction kept 3 bases outside the gene matches. The CDR3 coding sequence is TGCGCCAGCAGCGGTAGCGGGATGAACACCGGGGAGCTGTTTTTT. Its protein product is CASSGSGMNTGELFF.

This clonotype appeared once. This sequence joins TRBV7-9 and TRBJ2-3; 9 nucleotides match TRBD2. Trimming at V came to 8 bases and at J to 0 bases, leaving 9 bases not matched to a gene. The CDR3 totals 16 residues. The germline CDR1 and CDR2 sequences are SEHNR and FQNEAQ (reference sequence). CDR3 loop: CASGRPGLASTDTQYF. DNA of the CDR3: TGTGCCAGCGGGCGGCCGGGACTAGCTAGCACAGATACGCAGTATTTT.

The chain uses TRBV28 and TRBJ2-1, with 7 bases fitting TRBD2. The V and J ends lost 7 bases and 6 bases, in that order; junction bases with no gene match: 12. The CDR3 length is 15 residues. Looked up from germline, CDR1 is MDHEN and CDR2 is SYDVKM. The CDR3 region is CASNEQAGGGNEQFF. The CDR3 DNA reads TGTGCCAGCAATGAACAGGCAGGCGGGGGCAATGAGCAGTTCTTC.

V is TRBV5-1 and J is TRBJ2-3, with D unresolved. V lost 1 base to trimming and J lost 4 bases, with 7 bases between them. Germline assignment: CDR1 SGHRS and CDR2 YFSETQ. This CDR3 region has 13 residues. CDR3: CASSLSSPDTQYF. CDR3 nucleotide sequence: TGCGCCAGCAGCTTGTCTAGTCCAGATACGCAGTATTTT.